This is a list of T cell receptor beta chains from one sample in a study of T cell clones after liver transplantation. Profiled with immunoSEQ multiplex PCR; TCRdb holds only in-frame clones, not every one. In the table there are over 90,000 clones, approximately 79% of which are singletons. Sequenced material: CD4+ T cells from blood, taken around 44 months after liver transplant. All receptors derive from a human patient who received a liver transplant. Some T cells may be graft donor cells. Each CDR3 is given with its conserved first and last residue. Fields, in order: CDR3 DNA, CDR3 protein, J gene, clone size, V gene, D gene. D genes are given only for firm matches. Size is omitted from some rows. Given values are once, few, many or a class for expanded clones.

TGTGCCACCAGCAGCCCACCCGGGGCAAGAGATTCACCCCTCCACTTT | CATSSPPGARDSPLHF | TRBJ1-6 | once | TRBV15 | NA
TGTGCCAGCAGCCAAAGGACTAGCGCCAACAATGAGCAGTTCTTC | CASSQRTSANNEQFF | TRBJ2-1 | NA | TRBV6-4 | TRBD2
TGTGCCACCAGCAGAGACGGAGGGGTGTCCGAGCAGTACTTC | CATSRDGGVSEQYF | TRBJ2-7 | NA | TRBV15 | NA
TGTGCCAGTAGTCGGAAGCGGGAGGCCCACGAGCAGTACTTC | CASSRKREAHEQYF | TRBJ2-7 | NA | TRBV19 | TRBD2
TGTGCCAGCAGCTCAAAAGCGACTGAGCGGGGGATCCAAGAGACCCAGTACTTC | CASSSKATERGIQETQYF | TRBJ2-5 | NA | TRBV7-3 | TRBD2
TGTGCCAGTAGTATCGGGCTAGCGGGAGGAAGGGATGAGCAGTTCTTC | CASSIGLAGGRDEQFF | TRBJ2-1 | NA | TRBV19 | TRBD2
TGTGCCAGCAGCTCCCATTACAGGGAAGAGCAGTACTTC | CASSSHYREEQYF | TRBJ2-7 | few | TRBV7-2 | NA
TGTGCCAGCAGCTTTGGGGCGGGTTACGAGCAGTACTTC | CASSFGAGYEQYF | TRBJ2-7 | NA | TRBV7-3 | NA
TGTGCCAGCAGGTTAGCGGGAGGGGTTCTCTACGAGCAGTACTTC | CASRLAGGVLYEQYF | TRBJ2-7 | NA | TRBV5-8 | TRBD2
TGTGCTAGTGGTTTGGTACTGGGAACTAACTATGGCTACACCTTC | CASGLVLGTNYGYTF | TRBJ1-2 | NA | TRBV12-5 | NA
TGTGCCAGTAGTGGACGGACAGGGGGTTACGAGCAGTACTTC | CASSGRTGGYEQYF | TRBJ2-7 | NA | TRBV19 | TRBD1
TGTGCCAGCAGCTTAGTAGGAATGAACACTGAAGCTTTCTTT | CASSLVGMNTEAFF | TRBJ1-1 | NA | TRBV7-9 | NA
TGTGCCAGTAGTACCGGGACAGGGGGCGGCACAGATACGCAGTATTTT | CASSTGTGGGTDTQYF | TRBJ2-3 | NA | TRBV19 | TRBD1
TGTGCCAGCAGCCCCGGGACTAGCGGTGAAGAGACCCAGTACTTC | CASSPGTSGEETQYF | TRBJ2-5 | NA | TRBV4-2 | TRBD2
TGCGCCAGCAGCCGTTGGGACAGCCTTGAAGAGACCCAGTACTTC | CASSRWDSLEETQYF | TRBJ2-5 | NA | TRBV5-1 | TRBD1
TGTGCCAGCAGCTTTGACGAGGGGCGACCCCAGCATTTT | CASSFDEGRPQHF | TRBJ1-5 | NA | TRBV7-2 | NA
TGCGCCAGCAGCTTCACTAGCTCCTGGGGCAATGAGCAGTTCTTC | CASSFTSSWGNEQFF | TRBJ2-1 | many | TRBV5-1 | NA
TGTGCCAGCAGCCAAGACGCCGGGGTGAGGGAGACCCAGTACTTC | CASSQDAGVRETQYF | TRBJ2-5 | NA | TRBV14 | NA
TGTGCCAGCAGCGTACCCTGGGGGGGGGCCCCGAATCAGCCCCAGCATTTT | CASSVPWGGAPNQPQHF | TRBJ1-5 | NA | TRBV9 | NA
TGCGCCAGCAGCTTCTCACAAAGCGGGAGGGTGGCAGATACGCAGTATTTT | CASSFSQSGRVADTQYF | TRBJ2-3 | NA | TRBV5-1 | TRBD2
TGTGCCAGTAGGCCCGCGGGACACCAGATCTACGAGCAGTACTTC | CASRPAGHQIYEQYF | TRBJ2-7 | NA | TRBV19 | NA
TGTGCCAGCAGCTTAGCCAGGGCTAGCGCCTCCTACGAGCAGTACTTC | CASSLARASASYEQYF | TRBJ2-7 | NA | TRBV7-9 | NA
TGTGCCAGTAGAACCCAGGGAAATAGCAATCAGCCCCAGCATTTT | CASRTQGNSNQPQHF | TRBJ1-5 | NA | TRBV19 | NA
TGCGCCAGCAGCTTGGCTCACCAAGCCTCGGAAAAACTGTTTTTT | CASSLAHQASEKLFF | TRBJ1-4 | once | TRBV5-1 | NA
TGTGCCAGCAGTTACTCCGGCACGGTCACAGATACGCAGTATTTT | CASSYSGTVTDTQYF | TRBJ2-3 | NA | TRBV6-5 | NA
TGTGCCAGCAGCTCCGGGGGTCCTGAAGCTTTCTTT | CASSSGGPEAFF | TRBJ1-1 | NA | TRBV7-2 | NA
TGTGCCAGCAGTGATCCCAGGTCTAGCGGGAGGGAAGAGACCCAGTACTTC | CASSDPRSSGREETQYF | TRBJ2-5 | NA | TRBV25-1 | TRBD2
TGTGCCAGCACCTCCGGGACAGGCAGTCAGCCCCAGCATTTT | CASTSGTGSQPQHF | TRBJ1-5 | few | TRBV2 | TRBD1
TGTGCCAGCAGCTTAGAAGACCTGACACGATACAATGAGCAGTTCTTC | CASSLEDLTRYNEQFF | TRBJ2-1 | once | TRBV11-2 | NA